A selection of T cell receptor beta chains follows, all from one sample in a study of technical replicates of blood from a handful of donors. The repertoire was sequenced with immunoSEQ multiplex PCR; TCRdb's copy has only in-frame clones and lacks some. Among over 70,000 clones, over 90% were seen once, and the ten largest hold around 0.36%. The specimen sequenced was T cells isolated from PBMCs. The receptors here all came from a human donor in good health. The CDR3 runs from the conserved cysteine through the conserved F or W. Each record gives: J gene, clone size, V gene, D gene, CDR3 protein, CDR3 DNA. A D gene is named only where the DNA matches it firmly. Some rows have no size entry. The others give once, few or many, or a class for an expanded clone.

J: TRBJ2-5
size: NA
V: TRBV6-6
D: TRBD1
CDR3: CASTQGAETQYF
DNA: TGTGCCAGCACCCAGGGGGCGGAGACCCAGTACTTC

J: TRBJ2-3
size: NA
V: TRBV5-4
D: NA
CDR3: CASSLGGAGLMDTQYF
DNA: TGTGCCAGCAGCTTGGGAGGGGCGGGGCTCATGGATACGCAGTATTTT

J: TRBJ1-1
size: few
V: TRBV30
D: NA
CDR3: CAWSEAYSQNTEAFF
DNA: TGTGCCTGGAGTGAAGCTTACAGTCAGAACACTGAAGCTTTCTTT

J: TRBJ2-3
size: NA
V: TRBV2
D: TRBD1
CDR3: CASSVGRGLADTQYF
DNA: TGTGCCAGCAGCGTTGGAAGGGGGCTTGCAGATACGCAGTATTTT

J: TRBJ2-7
size: once
V: TRBV11-3
D: NA
CDR3: CASSPNSYEQYF
DNA: TGTGCCAGCAGTCCAAACTCCTACGAGCAGTACTTC

J: TRBJ2-2
size: NA
V: TRBV10-2
D: TRBD1
CDR3: CASIPQGNGDTGELFF
DNA: TGCGCCAGCATTCCACAGGGGAATGGGGACACCGGGGAGCTGTTTTTT

J: TRBJ2-1
size: NA
V: TRBV29-1
D: TRBD1
CDR3: CSVAYGTDNEQFF
DNA: TGCAGCGTTGCATACGGGACAGACAATGAGCAGTTCTTC

J: TRBJ2-6
size: NA
V: TRBV27
D: TRBD1
CDR3: CASGSWDRGFGANVLTF
DNA: TGTGCCAGCGGTTCCTGGGACAGGGGATTCGGGGCCAACGTCCTGACTTTC

J: TRBJ2-3
size: NA
V: TRBV7-2
D: NA
CDR3: CASSLAGPPSTDTQYF
DNA: TGTGCCAGCAGCTTAGCTGGGCCACCCAGTACAGATACGCAGTATTTT

J: TRBJ1-4
size: NA
V: TRBV29-1
D: NA
CDR3: CSVGEQGSNEKLFF
DNA: TGCAGCGTAGGCGAACAGGGAAGCAATGAAAAACTGTTTTTT

J: TRBJ2-1
size: NA
V: TRBV4-1
D: TRBD2
CDR3: CASSAGTSGYNEQFF
DNA: TGCGCCAGCAGCGCCGGGACTAGCGGATACAATGAGCAGTTCTTC

J: TRBJ2-1
size: NA
V: TRBV5-1
D: NA
CDR3: CASSLVRTDYNEQFF
DNA: TGCGCCAGCAGCTTGGTCCGGACAGATTACAATGAGCAGTTCTTC

J: TRBJ2-7
size: NA
V: TRBV28
D: TRBD1
CDR3: CASGTGGYEQYF
DNA: TGTGCCAGCGGGACAGGGGGATACGAGCAGTACTTC

J: TRBJ2-7
size: NA
V: TRBV5-1
D: TRBD2
CDR3: CASSFSGSYEQYF
DNA: TGCGCCAGCAGCTTTAGCGGGAGTTACGAGCAGTACTTC

J: TRBJ2-3
size: NA
V: TRBV4-3
D: NA
CDR3: CASSQGGGRDTQYF
DNA: TGCGCCAGCAGCCAAGGGGGTGGGAGGGATACGCAGTATTTT

J: TRBJ2-4
size: few
V: TRBV19
D: TRBD1
CDR3: CASSIARTYSRDRLYIQYF
DNA: TGTGCCAGTAGTATAGCCCGTACCTATTCCCGGGACAGGTTATACATTCAGTACTTC

J: TRBJ2-7
size: NA
V: TRBV7-2
D: NA
CDR3: CASSPRTQWGEQYF
DNA: TGTGCCAGCAGCCCCCGGACTCAATGGGGCGAGCAGTACTTC

J: TRBJ2-4
size: NA
V: TRBV5-4
D: NA
CDR3: CASSLDGVKNIQYF
DNA: TGTGCCAGCAGCTTGGACGGAGTCAAAAACATTCAGTACTTC

J: TRBJ1-3
size: NA
V: TRBV2
D: NA
CDR3: CASSAQGNRNTIYF
DNA: TGTGCCAGCAGTGCCCAGGGGAATCGAAACACCATATATTTT

J: TRBJ2-3
size: NA
V: TRBV5-1
D: NA
CDR3: CASSLDPGSTDTQYF
DNA: TGCGCCAGCAGCTTGGATCCGGGGAGCACAGATACGCAGTATTTT

J: TRBJ2-5
size: NA
V: TRBV5-1
D: NA
CDR3: CASSLALIETQYF
DNA: TGCGCCAGCAGCTTGGCCTTAATAGAGACCCAGTACTTC

J: TRBJ2-1
size: NA
V: TRBV11-3
D: NA
CDR3: CASSFQGDEQFF
DNA: TGTGCCAGCAGCTTCCAGGGCGATGAGCAGTTCTTC

J: TRBJ2-7
size: NA
V: TRBV7-9
D: TRBD2
CDR3: CASSRGLAGVKSYEQYF
DNA: TGTGCCAGCAGCCGGGGACTAGCGGGAGTTAAATCCTACGAGCAGTACTTC

J: TRBJ2-2
size: NA
V: TRBV7-9
D: TRBD1
CDR3: CASSLGTGDTGELFF
DNA: TGTGCCAGCAGCTTAGGCACAGGGGACACCGGGGAGCTGTTTTTT

J: TRBJ1-5
size: once
V: TRBV23-1
D: NA
CDR3: CASSPSYSNQPQHF
DNA: TGCGCCAGCAGTCCTTCTTATAGCAATCAGCCCCAGCATTTT

J: TRBJ2-2
size: NA
V: TRBV30
D: TRBD2
CDR3: CAWSVSLAGNTGELFF
DNA: TGTGCCTGGAGTGTAAGTCTAGCGGGGAACACCGGGGAGCTGTTTTTT

J: TRBJ1-4
size: NA
V: TRBV7-9
D: TRBD1
CDR3: CASSAGTGKEKLFF
DNA: TGTGCCAGCAGTGCCGGGACAGGGAAGGAAAAACTGTTTTTT

J: TRBJ1-1
size: few
V: TRBV19
D: TRBD1
CDR3: CASRQTGSLRGTEAFF
DNA: TGTGCCAGCCGTCAGACAGGGTCCCTACGGGGCACTGAAGCTTTCTTT

J: TRBJ1-2
size: NA
V: TRBV30
D: NA
CDR3: CAWSMWTAGYTF
DNA: TGTGCCTGGAGTATGTGGACAGCTGGCTACACCTTC

J: TRBJ2-1
size: NA
V: TRBV6-4
D: NA
CDR3: CASSDSETGYNEQFF
DNA: TGTGCCAGCAGTGACTCGGAGACTGGCTACAATGAGCAGTTCTTC

J: TRBJ2-2
size: NA
V: TRBV27
D: TRBD1
CDR3: CASSSTGGPFTGELFF
DNA: TGTGCCAGCAGTTCTACAGGGGGCCCTTTCACCGGGGAGCTGTTTTTT

J: TRBJ2-2
size: NA
V: TRBV9
D: TRBD2
CDR3: CASSARTSSDGELFF
DNA: TGTGCCAGCAGCGCTAGGACTAGTTCCGACGGGGAGCTGTTTTTT

J: TRBJ2-4
size: once
V: TRBV5-4
D: TRBD1
CDR3: CASSLWDRVDIQYF
DNA: TGTGCCAGCAGCTTGTGGGACAGGGTGGACATTCAGTACTTC

J: TRBJ2-1
size: NA
V: TRBV2
D: TRBD1
CDR3: CAREKDRTYNEQFF
DNA: TGTGCCAGGGAGAAGGACAGGACTTACAATGAGCAGTTCTTC

J: TRBJ2-7
size: NA
V: TRBV5-1
D: NA
CDR3: CASSLNGGGTYEQYF
DNA: TGCGCCAGCAGCTTAAATGGCGGGGGCACATACGAGCAGTACTTC

J: TRBJ2-7
size: NA
V: TRBV7-2
D: TRBD2
CDR3: CASSRGRAVEQYF
DNA: TGTGCCAGCAGCCGCGGGAGGGCGGTAGAGCAGTACTTC

J: TRBJ1-2
size: NA
V: TRBV6-1
D: TRBD1
CDR3: CASSVDRDYGYTF
DNA: TGTGCCAGCAGTGTAGACAGGGACTATGGCTACACCTTC

J: TRBJ2-2
size: NA
V: TRBV9
D: TRBD1
CDR3: CASSDLDRGNTGELFF
DNA: TGTGCCAGCAGCGACCTGGACAGGGGAAACACCGGGGAGCTGTTTTTT

J: TRBJ2-1
size: NA
V: TRBV7-9
D: TRBD1
CDR3: CASSSTGTGNNEQFF
DNA: TGTGCCAGCAGCTCGACCGGGACAGGGAACAATGAGCAGTTCTTC

J: TRBJ1-6
size: NA
V: TRBV6-5
D: TRBD1
CDR3: CASRRDRSNSPLHF
DNA: TGTGCCAGCAGAAGGGACAGGTCAAATTCACCCCTCCACTTT

J: TRBJ2-3
size: NA
V: TRBV5-1
D: NA
CDR3: CASSLTGTNSITDTQYF
DNA: TGCGCCAGCAGCTTGACAGGGACTAACTCCATCACAGATACGCAGTATTTT

J: TRBJ2-3
size: NA
V: TRBV6-4
D: TRBD2
CDR3: CASSGGTSGSNTQYF
DNA: TGTGCCAGCAGTGGAGGGACTAGCGGGAGTAATACGCAGTATTTT

J: TRBJ1-1
size: NA
V: TRBV19
D: NA
CDR3: CASSGQFEAFF
DNA: TGTGCCAGCAGCGGACAGTTTGAAGCTTTCTTT

J: TRBJ2-2
size: NA
V: TRBV14
D: NA
CDR3: CASLKTGSRTGELFF
DNA: TGTGCCAGCTTAAAAACGGGGTCGCGCACCGGGGAGCTGTTTTTT

J: TRBJ2-7
size: NA
V: TRBV27
D: NA
CDR3: CASSLSSGHSYEQYF
DNA: TGTGCCAGCAGTTTATCGAGTGGACACTCCTACGAGCAGTACTTC

J: TRBJ2-1
size: NA
V: TRBV29-1
D: TRBD1
CDR3: CSVDRDRGSYNEQFF
DNA: TGCAGCGTGGACCGGGACAGGGGATCCTACAATGAGCAGTTCTTC

J: TRBJ1-1
size: NA
V: TRBV5-6
D: TRBD1
CDR3: CASSLGPGGFEAFF
DNA: TGTGCCAGCAGCTTGGGACCAGGGGGTTTTGAAGCTTTCTTT

J: TRBJ2-4
size: NA
V: TRBV10-3
D: NA
CDR3: CAISESGRSKNIQYF
DNA: TGTGCCATCAGTGAGTCAGGGAGGAGCAAAAACATTCAGTACTTC

J: TRBJ1-2
size: NA
V: TRBV29-1
D: NA
CDR3: CSVGEGLRPYGYTF
DNA: TGCAGCGTTGGAGAGGGGCTCCGACCTTATGGCTACACCTTC

J: TRBJ2-7
size: NA
V: TRBV5-4
D: TRBD1
CDR3: CASSLETGYYEQYF
DNA: TGTGCCAGCAGCTTGGAGACAGGGTACTACGAGCAGTACTTC

J: TRBJ2-7
size: NA
V: TRBV2
D: TRBD2
CDR3: CASRASGSSYEQYF
DNA: TGTGCCAGCAGGGCTAGCGGGAGCTCCTACGAGCAGTACTTC

J: TRBJ2-5
size: NA
V: TRBV21-1
D: NA
CDR3: CASSLRTRDRSETQYF
DNA: TGTGCCAGCAGCCTGCGGACCCGGGACAGATCAGAGACCCAGTACTTC

J: TRBJ1-5
size: NA
V: TRBV30
D: NA
CDR3: CAWSVGGRQPQHF
DNA: TGTGCCTGGAGTGTAGGAGGTCGGCAGCCCCAGCATTTT

J: TRBJ2-1
size: NA
V: TRBV6-5
D: TRBD2
CDR3: CASSYFLAGVGNEQFF
DNA: TGTGCCAGCAGTTATTTCCTAGCGGGAGTCGGAAATGAGCAGTTCTTC

J: TRBJ1-1
size: NA
V: TRBV28
D: TRBD1
CDR3: CASSFYRGRNTEAFF
DNA: TGTGCCAGCAGTTTTTACAGGGGTCGGAACACTGAAGCTTTCTTT